Listed below are T cell receptor beta chains from one sample, sequenced in a study of blood T cells in healthy people across ages. Via MiXCR, TCRdb re-called the 5' RACE reads, giving one row per CDR3 protein. The data hold roughly 2 million distinct CDR3 sequences, with roughly 52% observed a single time. The sequencing input was blood. The receptors originated from a woman aged 40 to 49 in good health. CDR3s leave out the opening cysteine and the closing phenylalanine or tryptophan.

v_call	j_call	cdr3_aa
TRBV7-2	TRBJ2-3	ASSSSIRDTQY
TRBV20-1	TRBJ1-1	SATRGWNTEAF
TRBV4-2	TRBJ2-1	ASSQDRPTYYEQF
TRBV21-1	TRBJ1-1	ASSNIRGPMNTEAF
TRBV6-1	TRBJ1-2	ASSGAGTGTYGYT
TRBV5-6	NA	ASSFRDRLYNEQY
TRBV5-1	TRBJ2-1	ASSSTQGPPNEQF
TRBV6-1	TRBJ1-1	ASSRQGAGTEAF
TRBV13	TRBJ1-1	ASSTRGAPEAF
TRBV7-9	TRBJ2-1	ASSLGGQGQLDEQF
TRBV6-5	TRBJ2-3	ASSYRRGGPGDTQY
TRBV4-3	TRBJ2-3	ASSQEYHLSDTDTQY
TRBV7-2	TRBJ1-6	ASSPGGGVTGPPLH
TRBV29-1	TRBJ1-1	SARDGLLTEAF
TRBV20-1	TRBJ2-7	SITQLSNEQY
TRBV27	TRBJ2-1	ASSLAEPSGLPNEQF
TRBV11-1	TRBJ2-2	ASSLVRVTGELF
TRBV11-2	TRBJ2-1	ASSFPEGSLYNEQF
TRBV2	TRBJ2-5	ASRSELAGSGAQY
TRBV3-1	TRBJ2-7	ASSQDRRAYEQY
TRBV6-2/TRBV6-3	TRBJ2-5	ASKDRAYNEQY
TRBV4-3	TRBJ2-1	ASSPKIGNEQF
TRBV24-1	TRBJ2-3	ATSDRDRGTDTQY
TRBV29-1	TRBJ1-2	SVAPEGIDYGYT
TRBV7-9	TRBJ2-1	ASSLYRGGSYNEQF
TRBV12-3/TRBV12-4	TRBJ2-7	ASSMKTGGDLSSYEQY
TRBV15	TRBJ1-1	ATSRVVGRGFAEAF
TRBV4-3	TRBJ2-2	ASSQDPAGELF
TRBV11-3	TRBJ2-1	ASSFGPRGLNEQF
TRBV27	TRBJ2-7	ASSSYGGPPYEQY
TRBV10-3	TRBJ2-1	AISPGTSGGEEQF
TRBV11-2	TRBJ2-1	ASLGGGPTYNEQF
TRBV3-1	TRBJ2-1	ASSPQGGGAFEQF
TRBV4-1	TRBJ1-2	ASSQPIRALYYGYT
TRBV10-3	TRBJ2-3	AISESGTSPTDTQY
TRBV7-2	TRBJ2-7	ASSRGQVPAEQY
TRBV7-2	TRBJ2-3	ASSFRLAGTTDTQY
TRBV11-2	TRBJ1-2	ASSLDRSGGRYT
TRBV20-1	TRBJ2-7	SAPSQGADEQY
TRBV5-5	TRBJ2-3	ASSLYHRDTQY
TRBV27	TRBJ2-4	ASSTKQGLAKNIQY
TRBV7-8	TRBJ2-5	ATTARSNQETQY
TRBV4-1	TRBJ2-5	ASSQDSGGAIRETQY
TRBV6-2/TRBV6-3	TRBJ1-1	ASRAGVNTEAF
TRBV10-3	TRBJ1-2	AISDGGQAQYGYT
TRBV9	TRBJ1-6	ASSVEEKGNYNSPLH
TRBV10-3	TRBJ2-3	AISDGGPTQY
TRBV27	TRBJ2-5	ASSFGQANNEQY
TRBV4-2	TRBJ2-5	ASSQAGTSGGQFQETQY
TRBV25-1	TRBJ1-6	ASRIGTDNSPLH
TRBV4-3	TRBJ2-1	ASSQSGGSYNEQF
TRBV28	TRBJ2-3	ASSTRFPGTGITDTQY
TRBV6-1	TRBJ2-5	ASSELSGGLQETQY
TRBV7-9	TRBJ2-7	ASSPVTSYEQY
TRBV14	TRBJ1-6	ASSQEGGLGPLH
TRBV5-4	TRBJ2-5	ASGIKQGQETQY
TRBV28	TRBJ1-6	ASSRSSSYNSPLH
TRBV28	TRBJ1-2	ASSLYDRVGIYGYT